A selection of T cell receptor beta chains follows, all from one sample in a study of CXCR3-negative and CXCR3-positive naive CD8 T cells. TCRdb re-called the 5' RACE reads and gives one entry per CDR3 protein, without DNA. The ten most abundant clones cover over 1.3% of a sample with more than 65,000 distinct CDR3 sequences. Sequences were obtained from naive CXCR3- CD8+ T cells from blood. These TCRs come from a human donor in good health. Some clones in this sample may be carry-over from other donors' samples. CDR3s include the opening cysteine and the closing phenylalanine or tryptophan.

V	J	CDR3
TRBV9	TRBJ2-5	CASSEGLGTQYF
TRBV29-1	TRBJ2-2	CSVEALVGTGELFF
TRBV29-1	TRBJ2-7	CSVDGTGEGYEQYF
TRBV7-9	TRBJ2-1	CASSLALASYNEQFF
TRBV10-3	TRBJ2-1	CAISAPPRDRILNEQFF
TRBV28	TRBJ2-7	CASRTGTPYEQYF
TRBV4-2	TRBJ2-2	CASSHPMAGGNTGELFF
TRBV6-5	TRBJ1-1	CASSSITNTEAFF
TRBV7-9	TRBJ2-1	CASSSQADSYNEQFF
TRBV7-8	TRBJ2-7	CASSLPGGKGTYEQYF
TRBV7-2	TRBJ2-3	CASTHLGFVGDTQYF
TRBV14	TRBJ2-1	CASSQELIEPPYNEQFF
TRBV7-9	TRBJ1-2	CASSGTGGNYGYTF
TRBV7-2	TRBJ2-7	CASSSRSSYEQYF
TRBV11-2	TRBJ2-3	CASSLEGSPTDTQYF
TRBV28	TRBJ2-5	CASSSPGTGGGETQYF
TRBV29-1	TRBJ2-3	CSVVPYIGRDPSTDTQYF
TRBV20-1	TRBJ1-1	CSARDLGAGITEAFF
TRBV10-3	TRBJ2-7	CAISESGEYYEQYF
TRBV21-1	TRBJ2-2	CAISNVRTSGGEDTGELFF
TRBV24-1	TRBJ2-1	CATSDWKAGGTYNEQFF